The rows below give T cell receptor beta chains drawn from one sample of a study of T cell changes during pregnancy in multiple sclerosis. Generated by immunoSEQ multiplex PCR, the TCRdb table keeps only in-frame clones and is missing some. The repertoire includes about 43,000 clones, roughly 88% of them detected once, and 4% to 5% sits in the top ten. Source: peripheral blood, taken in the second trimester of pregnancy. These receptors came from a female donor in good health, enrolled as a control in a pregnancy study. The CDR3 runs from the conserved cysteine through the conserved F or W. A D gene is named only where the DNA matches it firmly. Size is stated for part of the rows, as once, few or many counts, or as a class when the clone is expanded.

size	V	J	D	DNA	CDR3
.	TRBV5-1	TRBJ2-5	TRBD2	TGCGCCAGCAGCCACTCGCTAGCGGGAGGACGCCAAGAGACCCAGTACTTC	CASSHSLAGGRQETQYF
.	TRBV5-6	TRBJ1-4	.	TGTGCCAGCAGCTTCTACTTGAACGGGAATGAAAAACTGTTTTTT	CASSFYLNGNEKLFF
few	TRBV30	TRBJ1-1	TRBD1	TGTGCCTGGAGGAAGGGGGCTGGTGAAGCTTTCTTT	CAWRKGAGEAFF
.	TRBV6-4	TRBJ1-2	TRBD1	TGTGCCAACATATTTCGGGAGACAGGGGGCCTTGGCTACACCTTC	CANIFRETGGLGYTF
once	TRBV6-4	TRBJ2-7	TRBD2	TGTGCCAGCAGTGACTCGACTAGCGGGGGTTACGAGCAGTACTTC	CASSDSTSGGYEQYF
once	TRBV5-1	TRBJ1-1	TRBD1	TGCGCCAGCAGCTTGGCGGGACAGGCTTCTAGGGCTTTCTTT	CASSLAGQASRAFF
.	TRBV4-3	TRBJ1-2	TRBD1	TGCGCCAGCAGCAGACAGGGGGGAAACTATGGCTACACCTTC	CASSRQGGNYGYTF
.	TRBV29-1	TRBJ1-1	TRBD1	TGCAGCGTTGAAAACAGGGGTAACACTGAAGCTTTCTTT	CSVENRGNTEAFF
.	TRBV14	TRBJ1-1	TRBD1	TGTGCCAGCAGCCAGACAGGGAAGGAAGCTTTCTTT	CASSQTGKEAFF
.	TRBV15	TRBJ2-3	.	TGTGCCACCAGCAGAGGAGCCGGGAGCACAGATACGCAGTATTTT	CATSRGAGSTDTQYF
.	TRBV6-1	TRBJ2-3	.	TGTGCCAGCAGTGTTTATGGGGGGACGGCAGATACGCAGTATTTT	CASSVYGGTADTQYF
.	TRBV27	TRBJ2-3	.	TGTGCCAGCAGTTTCGGTCCTAGCACAGATACGCAGTATTTT	CASSFGPSTDTQYF
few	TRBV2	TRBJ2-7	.	TGTGCCAGCAGTGAAAATAAGCGGATCTCCTACGAGCAGTACTTC	CASSENKRISYEQYF
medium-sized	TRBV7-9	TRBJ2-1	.	TGTGCCAGCAGCTTAGGGGGTGGAGGGAAGGGGTTCAATGAGCAGTTCTTC	CASSLGGGGKGFNEQFF
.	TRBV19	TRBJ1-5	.	TGTGCCAGTAGTATGGTTCGACAGGCGTACAATCAGCCCCAGCATTTT	CASSMVRQAYNQPQHF
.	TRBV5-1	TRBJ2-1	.	TGCGCCAGCAGCTTTTTCACAGACAATGAGCAGTTCTTC	CASSFFTDNEQFF
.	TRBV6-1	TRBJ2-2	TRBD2	TGTGCCAGCAGTGGGCGGGGGGGACCCGGGGAGCTGTTTTTT	CASSGRGGPGELFF
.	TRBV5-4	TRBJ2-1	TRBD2	TGTGCCAGCACCCAAAGTCTAGCGGGAGCAAACAATGAGCAGTTCTTC	CASTQSLAGANNEQFF
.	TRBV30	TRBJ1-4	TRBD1	TGTGCCTGGCTAGGGGGCGCGACTAATGAAAAACTGTTTTTT	CAWLGGATNEKLFF
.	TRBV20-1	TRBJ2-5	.	TGCAGTGCCCAGTGGAGAGAGACCCAGTACTTC	CSAQWRETQYF
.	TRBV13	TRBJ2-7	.	TGTGCCAGCAGCCCCCGGACTCTCAGCTCCTACGAGCAGTACTTC	CASSPRTLSSYEQYF
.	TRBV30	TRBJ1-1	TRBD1	TGTGCCTTGCAGGGGGCCGCTGAAGCTTTCTTT	CALQGAAEAFF
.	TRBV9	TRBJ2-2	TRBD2	TGTGCCAGCAGCTCCGATAGCGGGAGGGGGTCTCCCGGGGAGCTGTTTTTT	CASSSDSGRGSPGELFF
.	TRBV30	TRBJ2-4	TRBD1	TGTGCCTGGTCAGCCGGGACAGGATTAGCCAAAAACATTCAGTACTTC	CAWSAGTGLAKNIQYF
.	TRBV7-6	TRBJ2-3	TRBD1	TGTGCCAGCAGCCAGGGCCCGGGACAGAGCACAGATACGCAGTATTTT	CASSQGPGQSTDTQYF
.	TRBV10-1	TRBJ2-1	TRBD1	TGCGCCAGCAGTGAGGGGACAGGGGTCTACAATGAGCAGTTCTTC	CASSEGTGVYNEQFF
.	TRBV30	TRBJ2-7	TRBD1	TGTGCCTGGAGTTCGACAGGGTCCGAGCAGTACTTC	CAWSSTGSEQYF
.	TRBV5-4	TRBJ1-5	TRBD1	TGTGCCAGCAGCTTGGAGGGGGCCGATCAGCCCCAGCATTTT	CASSLEGADQPQHF
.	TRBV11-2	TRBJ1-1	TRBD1	TGTGCCAGCAGCAATTGGGTGGACAGGGGGAAGACTGAAGCTTTCTTT	CASSNWVDRGKTEAFF
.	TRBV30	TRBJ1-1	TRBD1	TGTGCCTGGGGACAGGGGAGCGCTGAAGCTTTCTTT	CAWGQGSAEAFF
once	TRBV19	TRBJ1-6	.	TGTGCCAGTAGTATAGATTCGAGGGGGAATTCACCCCTCCACTTT	CASSIDSRGNSPLHF
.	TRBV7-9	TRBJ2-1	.	TGTGCCAGCAGCTCGGGTGAGCAGTTCTTC	CASSSGEQFF
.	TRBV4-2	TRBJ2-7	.	TGTGCCAGCAGCCAAGATGTAGGTACAGGGTCCTACGAGCAGTACTTC	CASSQDVGTGSYEQYF
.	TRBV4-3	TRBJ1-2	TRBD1	TGCGCCAGCAGCCAAGGGACAGGGGAAAACTATGGCTACACCTTC	CASSQGTGENYGYTF
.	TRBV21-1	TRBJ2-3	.	TGTGCCAGCAGCAATTGGGTAGCGGGGGGCCCCCGTGCTAGCACAGATACGCAGTATTTT	CASSNWVAGGPRASTDTQYF
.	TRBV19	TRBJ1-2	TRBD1	TGTGCCAGTAGTAATACCAGGCAGGGGGCCTATGGCTACACCTTC	CASSNTRQGAYGYTF
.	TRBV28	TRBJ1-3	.	TGTGCCAGCAGTTTATACTCAAACACCATATATTTT	CASSLYSNTIYF
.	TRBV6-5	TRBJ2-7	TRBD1	TGTGCCAGCAGTCGACTGGGGACAGGAGCCTACGAGCAGTACTTC	CASSRLGTGAYEQYF
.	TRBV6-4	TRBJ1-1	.	TGTGCCAGCACCCCCGTTTTGGGCGGGGAAGCTTTCTTT	CASTPVLGGEAFF
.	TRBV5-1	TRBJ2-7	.	TGCGCCAGCAGCTTGGCCCTACCTACTGGCGGGGTCTCCTACGAGCAGTACTTC	CASSLALPTGGVSYEQYF
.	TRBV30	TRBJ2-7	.	TGTGCCTGGAGTGTACCCGGAGGGATGTCCAACGAGCAGTACTTC	CAWSVPGGMSNEQYF
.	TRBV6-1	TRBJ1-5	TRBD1	TGTGCCAGCAGTGAAGACGGGACAGGTTACCAGCCCCAGCATTTT	CASSEDGTGYQPQHF
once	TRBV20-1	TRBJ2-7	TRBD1	TGCAGTGCTACTGACAGGGTCGAGCAGTACTTC	CSATDRVEQYF
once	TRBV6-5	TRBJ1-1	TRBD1	TGTGCCAGCAAAGACAGGGACCCGAACACTGAAGCTTTCTTT	CASKDRDPNTEAFF
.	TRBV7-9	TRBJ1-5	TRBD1	TGTGCCAGCAGCAACGGGGGACAGGGGGGACAGCCCCAGCATTTT	CASSNGGQGGQPQHF
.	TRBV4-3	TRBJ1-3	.	TGCGCCAGCAGCCAAGATATAGGGGTCAACGGAAACACCATATATTTT	CASSQDIGVNGNTIYF
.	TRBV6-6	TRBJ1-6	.	TGTGCCAGCAGTTACATCCGCAGGGGCGGGTCACCCCTCCACTTT	CASSYIRRGGSPLHF
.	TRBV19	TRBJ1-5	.	TGTGCCAGTAGTACAGGGAATCAGCCCCAGCATTTT	CASSTGNQPQHF
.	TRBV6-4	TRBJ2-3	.	TGTGCCAGCAGTGACGCCCAGGGTGGAACAGATACGCAGTATTTT	CASSDAQGGTDTQYF
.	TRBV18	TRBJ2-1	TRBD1	TGTGCCAGCTCCCTCGGGACAGGGGTAATGAATGAGCAGTTCTTC	CASSLGTGVMNEQFF
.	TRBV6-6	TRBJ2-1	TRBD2	TGTGCCAGCAGTCGGGGACTAGCGGGAACTGAGCAGTTCTTC	CASSRGLAGTEQFF
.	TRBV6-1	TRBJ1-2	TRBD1	TGTGCCAGCAGTGAAGGGGGACAGGGACCCTATGGCTACACCTTC	CASSEGGQGPYGYTF